These T cell receptor beta chains were read from a single sample in a study of radiotherapy plus CTLA-4 blockade in lung cancer. Clones were read by immunoSEQ multiplex PCR, and TCRdb kept only the in-frame ones, dropping some. This table has around 45,000 clones, approximately 90% appearing once. The specimen was peripheral blood, collected from a patient treated with radiotherapy plus ipilimumab. Every receptor here comes from a human donor with non-small cell lung cancer whose response to radiotherapy plus ipilimumab could not be evaluated. Each CDR3 is given with its conserved first and last residue. Fields, in order: D gene, V gene, clone size, J gene, CDR3 DNA, CDR3 protein. D genes are given only for firm matches. A clone size is listed for some rows: how often the clone was seen (once, few, many), or a class if it is expanded.

TRBD1	TRBV4-1	-	TRBJ1-1	TGCGCCAGCAGCCAAGGAAGGCAGGGGGCTACTCGGATAAACACTGAAGCTTTCTTT	CASSQGRQGATRINTEAFF
TRBD2	TRBV9	-	TRBJ2-1	TGTGCCAGCAGCCCAACTCGGGGGGTCTCCTCCTACAATGAGCAGTTCTTC	CASSPTRGVSSYNEQFF
-	TRBV28	-	TRBJ1-1	TGTGCCAGCAGTTTAGCCCTTGGGGGGGGTGGATGCACTGAAGCTTTCTTT	CASSLALGGGGCTEAFF
TRBD2	TRBV7-2	-	TRBJ2-3	TGTGCCAGCAGCCTGACTAGCGTCGACACAGATACGCAGTATTTT	CASSLTSVDTDTQYF
-	TRBV4-1	-	TRBJ2-3	TGCGCCAGCAGCCAAACCCCGCTCCAGGGGCGGGCGCAGTATTTT	CASSQTPLQGRAQYF
TRBD1	TRBV28	once	TRBJ1-2	TGTGCCAGCAGTTTATACAGACCGACAGGGCCAAACTATGGCTACACCTTC	CASSLYRPTGPNYGYTF
TRBD1	TRBV7-8	-	TRBJ1-1	TGTGCCAGCAGCTTAAGGCCTGACAGGGTCGCTGAAGCTTTCTTT	CASSLRPDRVAEAFF
-	TRBV7-2	-	TRBJ2-1	TGTGCCAGCAGCCGCCCAGTGGATGAGCAGTTCTTC	CASSRPVDEQFF
TRBD2	TRBV7-6	-	TRBJ2-1	TGTGCCAGCAGCTTAATCGGATCCGCCGGCGGGGGGGCCTACAATGAGCAGTTCTTC	CASSLIGSAGGGAYNEQFF
-	TRBV1	-	TRBJ2-1	TGCACCAGCAGCCAAATTAGGAGCTCCTACAATGAGCAGTTCTTC	CTSSQIRSSYNEQFF
-	TRBV4-1	-	TRBJ2-5	TGCGCCAGCAGCCAAGGGCGGGGAGGAGAGACCCAGTACTTC	CASSQGRGGETQYF
-	TRBV6-5	-	TRBJ2-3	TGTGCCAGCAGCCTCGTTCCCGCAGATACGCAGTATTTT	CASSLVPADTQYF
-	TRBV19	-	TRBJ2-5	TGTGCCAGTAGTATAGCCCCGAGGGAGACCCAGTACTTC	CASSIAPRETQYF
TRBD2	TRBV4-1	-	TRBJ2-7	TGCGCCAGCAGCGGGTGGACTAGCGGCTCCTACGAGCAGTACTTC	CASSGWTSGSYEQYF
-	TRBV25-1	-	TRBJ2-2	TGTGCCAGCAGTCCCGGAGGCGCCGGGGAGCTGTTTTTT	CASSPGGAGELFF
-	TRBV7-2	once	TRBJ1-3	TGTGCCAGCAGCTTACTTACATCTGGAAACACCATATATTTT	CASSLLTSGNTIYF
TRBD2	TRBV6-5	-	TRBJ2-7	TGTGCCAGCAGCAATTCCAGGGAGGGCTACGAGCAGTACTTC	CASSNSREGYEQYF
-	TRBV6-1	-	TRBJ2-7	TGTGCCAGCAGTCAGGGCTCCTACGAGCAGTACTTC	CASSQGSYEQYF
TRBD1	TRBV27	-	TRBJ1-2	TGTGCCAGCCGAGACACAGGGGTGCCCGGCTACACCTTC	CASRDTGVPGYTF
TRBD1	TRBV2	-	TRBJ1-2	TGTGCCAGCAGGACAGGACAGGGGGCGGAAGGCTACACCTTC	CASRTGQGAEGYTF
-	TRBV7-2	-	TRBJ2-3	TGTGCCAGCAGCTCCTTCACAGATACGCAGTATTTT	CASSSFTDTQYF
-	TRBV2	-	TRBJ2-7	TGTGCCAGCAGGTTCGGGGGAAGGGAGCAGTACTTC	CASRFGGREQYF
-	TRBV23-1	-	TRBJ2-7	TGCGCCAGCCTTCTCACCCTGGGGGCCACCGGGACCTACGAGCAGTACTTC	CASLLTLGATGTYEQYF
-	TRBV2	-	TRBJ1-1	TGTGCCAGCAGTGAACAGGGCAGACTGAACACTGAAGCTTTCTTT	CASSEQGRLNTEAFF
TRBD2	TRBV11-2	-	TRBJ2-1	TGTGCCAGCAGCTTAGGGGCTAGCGGGAGGGTCGAGGAGCAGTTCTTC	CASSLGASGRVEEQFF
TRBD1	TRBV7-8	-	TRBJ2-7	TGTGCCAGCAGCTCGTTTCTTACAGGGGACCCTACGGCCTACGAGCAGTACTTC	CASSSFLTGDPTAYEQYF
-	TRBV10-1	-	TRBJ2-4	TGCGCCAGCAGTGAGGGCCTGGGCGGGTTCGAGTACTTC	CASSEGLGGFEYF
-	TRBV2	few	TRBJ2-7	TGTGCCAGTCTTCGAGGGACCTACGAGCAGTACTTC	CASLRGTYEQYF